A selection of T cell receptor beta chains follows, all from one sample in a study of shared clonotypes between healthy human individuals. Sequenced by immunoSEQ multiplex PCR; TCRdb stores in-frame clones only, minus some. Of more than 1.2 million clones detected, approximately 98.5% appear once; the ten largest clones hold 0.36%. The sequenced sample was naive CD4+ T cells sorted from blood. These receptors originate from a man aged 30 to 39 in good health. Both conserved end residues are part of each CDR3. The order of the fields is D gene, V gene, CDR3 length, J gene, CDR3 protein, CDR3 DNA. The D gene is left open where the match is weak.

D: -
V: TRBV5-6
length: 15
J: TRBJ2-7
CDR3: CASSGGKGGSYEQYF
DNA: TGTGCCAGCAGTGGCGGGAAAGGCGGATCTTACGAGCAGTACTTC

D: -
V: TRBV30
length: 13
J: TRBJ1-2
CDR3: CAWSAGHNYGYTF
DNA: TGTGCCTGGAGTGCAGGGCATAACTATGGCTACACCTTC

D: TRBD2
V: TRBV13
length: 13
J: TRBJ2-7
CDR3: CASSFSGRAVPYF
DNA: TGTGCCAGCAGCTTCAGCGGGAGGGCGGTTCCGTACTTC

D: -
V: TRBV11-3
length: 13
J: TRBJ2-2
CDR3: CASSRTNTGELFF
DNA: TGTGCCAGCAGCAGAACGAACACCGGGGAGCTGTTTTTT

D: -
V: TRBV18
length: 14
J: TRBJ1-1
CDR3: CASSPVMTEAEAFF
DNA: TGTGCCAGCTCACCCGTTATGACGGAGGCAGAAGCTTTCTTT

D: TRBD1
V: TRBV5-1
length: 15
J: TRBJ1-6
CDR3: CASRLGQGQGSPLHF
DNA: TGCGCCAGCAGATTGGGACAGGGACAAGGGTCACCCCTCCACTTT

D: -
V: TRBV29-1
length: 13
J: TRBJ2-7
CDR3: CSVERESSYEQYF
DNA: TGCAGCGTTGAAAGAGAGAGCTCCTACGAGCAGTACTTC

D: -
V: TRBV6-4
length: 13
J: TRBJ2-5
CDR3: CASSLGGQETQYF
DNA: TGTGCCAGCAGTCTAGGGGGTCAAGAGACCCAGTACTTC

D: -
V: TRBV7-9
length: 13
J: TRBJ1-5
CDR3: CASSLQGNQPQHF
DNA: TGTGCCAGCAGCTTACAGGGAAATCAGCCCCAGCATTTT

D: -
V: TRBV2
length: 13
J: TRBJ2-7
CDR3: CASGQELSYEQYF
DNA: TGTGCCAGCGGTCAGGAACTCTCCTACGAGCAGTACTTC

D: -
V: TRBV7-9
length: 16
J: TRBJ2-3
CDR3: CASSPGRKASTDTQYF
DNA: TGTGCCAGCAGCCCAGGGCGAAAGGCGAGCACAGATACGCAGTATTTT

D: TRBD2
V: TRBV7-3
length: 15
J: TRBJ2-3
CDR3: CASSPNSGSADTQYF
DNA: TGTGCCAGCAGCCCCAATAGCGGGAGCGCAGATACGCAGTATTTT

D: -
V: TRBV19
length: 12
J: TRBJ2-7
CDR3: CASAGQGYEQYF
DNA: TGTGCCAGTGCAGGTCAAGGCTACGAGCAGTACTTC

D: TRBD2
V: TRBV30
length: 15
J: TRBJ2-1
CDR3: CALAVGIAGGHEQFF
DNA: TGTGCCCTGGCCGTAGGTATAGCGGGAGGTCATGAGCAGTTCTTC

D: -
V: TRBV4-1
length: 12
J: TRBJ1-1
CDR3: CASSHVFGEAFF
DNA: TGCGCCAGCAGCCACGTCTTCGGTGAAGCTTTCTTT

D: TRBD1
V: TRBV19
length: 15
J: TRBJ1-2
CDR3: CASSIAGTDLLGYTF
DNA: TGTGCCAGTAGTATCGCTGGGACAGACTTATTGGGCTACACCTTC

D: -
V: TRBV18
length: 14
J: TRBJ2-3
CDR3: CASSPPGARDTQYF
DNA: TGTGCCAGCTCACCACCGGGGGCTCGGGATACGCAGTATTTT